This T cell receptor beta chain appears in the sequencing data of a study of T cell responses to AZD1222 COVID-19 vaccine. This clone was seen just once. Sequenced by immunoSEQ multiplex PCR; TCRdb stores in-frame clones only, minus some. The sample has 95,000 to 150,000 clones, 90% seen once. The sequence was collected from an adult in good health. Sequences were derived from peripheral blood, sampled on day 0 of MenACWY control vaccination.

The CDR3 coding sequence is TGTGCCAGCAGTGAACAAATCTTGTCCGCTGGAAACACCATATATTTT. Protein sequence: CASSEQILSAGNTIYF. The chain employs TRBV6-1 and TRBJ1-3, with no clear D. The CDR3 length is 16 residues. V was trimmed by 2 bases and J by 2 bases, leaving 13 bases between them. Germline V gene sequence: CDR1 MNHNS, CDR2 SASEGT.